A single sample gave rise to the 7 T cell receptor beta chains below, sequenced in a study of blood T cell repertoires in COVID-19. The assay was immunoSEQ multiplex PCR, and TCRdb's table has in-frame clones only and misses some. The sample lists approximately 380,000 clones; around nine tenths were seen once. The sequencing sample was made of PBMCs or T cells enriched from blood (not recorded which). Every receptor here comes from a woman aged 18-29 years who had recovered from COVID-19.

The chain recombines TRBV30 with TRBJ1-1; D gene ambiguous. V lost 0 bases to trimming and J lost 1 base, with 6 bases between them. The CDR3 is made up of 13 amino acids. The germline gives CDR1 GTSNPN, CDR2 SVGIG (reference sequence). The CDR3 loop reads CAWSVNWNTEAFF. As DNA, the CDR3 is TGTGCCTGGAGTGTAAACTGGAACACTGAAGCTTTCTTT. Filled out from reference TRBV30 and TRBJ1-1, the complete variable domain reads SQTIHQWPATLVQPVGSPLSLECTVEGTSNPNLYWYRQAAGRGLQLLFYSVGIGQISSEVPQNLSASRPQDRQFILSSKKLLLSDSGFYLCAWSVNWNTEAFFGQGTRLTVV.

V and J are TRBV6-2 or TRBV6-3 and TRBJ1-5, with 8 bases fitting TRBD1. V trimming: 6 bases; J trimming: 1 base; junction bases outside the gene matches: 8. Germline assignment: CDR1 MNHEY and CDR2 SVGEGT. There are 16 residues in the CDR3. CDR3 residues: CASSRQTGASNQPQHF. The CDR3, as DNA: TGTGCCAGCAGCCGCCAGACAGGGGCAAGCAATCAGCCCCAGCATTTT.

The V and J genes are TRBV10-3 and TRBJ1-2; possibly TRBD1 for D (5 bases). Germline CDR1 reads ENHRY; CDR2 reads SYGVKD. This CDR3 spans 14 amino acids. The ends were cut back, 2 bases at V and 4 bases at J, with 11 bases in the middle. This CDR3 is CAISEEDIIYGYTF. In DNA, the CDR3 is TGTGCCATCAGTGAGGAGGACATAATCTATGGCTACACCTTC.

This chain connects TRBV18 to TRBJ2-1, with 7 bases aligning to TRBD2. There are 17 residues in the CDR3. Germline lookup yields CDR1 KGHSH and CDR2 LQKENI. V gave up 0 bases and J gave up 0 bases; unmatched junction bases: 5. The CDR3 DNA follows: TGTGCCAGCTCACCACCCCAGCGGGGAAGCTCCTACAATGAGCAGTTCTTC. Amino acids: CASSPPQRGSSYNEQFF.

The V call is TRBV4-3, the J call TRBJ1-4; a possible D gene is TRBD1 (6 bases). V lost 4 bases, J lost 4 bases, and 13 bases lay in between. Germline V gene lookup returns CDR1 LGHNA and CDR2 YSLEER. The CDR3 length is 15 residues. CDR3 sequence reads: CASSRAGGVNEKLFF. CDR3 coding DNA: TGCGCCAGCAGCCGAGCGGGGGGCGTTAATGAAAAACTGTTTTTT.

In nucleotides, the CDR3 is TGTGCCAGCAGTTACTCCGGGACAGGGGACACTGAAGCTTTCTTT. This translates into CASSYSGTGDTEAFF. The J gene is TRBJ1-1, the V gene TRBV6-5; the match to TRBD1 covers 10 bases. Per the germline V gene, CDR1 is MNHEY and CDR2 is SVGAGI. The J segment lost 3 bases and the V segment lost 0 bases, leaving 1 base of the junction unmatched. The CDR3 consists of 15 residues.

This clone was counted only a few times. The V and J genes are TRBV7-9 and TRBJ2-7, with D tentatively TRBD2 (5 bases). The CDR3 is 14 amino acids. Germline CDR1 SEHNR, CDR2 FQNEAQ (reference sequence). Trimming stripped 4 bases from V and 0 bases from J, with 10 bases between. CDR3: CASSSGKSSYEQYF. CDR3 bases: TGTGCCAGCAGCTCCGGGAAAAGCTCCTACGAGCAGTACTTC.